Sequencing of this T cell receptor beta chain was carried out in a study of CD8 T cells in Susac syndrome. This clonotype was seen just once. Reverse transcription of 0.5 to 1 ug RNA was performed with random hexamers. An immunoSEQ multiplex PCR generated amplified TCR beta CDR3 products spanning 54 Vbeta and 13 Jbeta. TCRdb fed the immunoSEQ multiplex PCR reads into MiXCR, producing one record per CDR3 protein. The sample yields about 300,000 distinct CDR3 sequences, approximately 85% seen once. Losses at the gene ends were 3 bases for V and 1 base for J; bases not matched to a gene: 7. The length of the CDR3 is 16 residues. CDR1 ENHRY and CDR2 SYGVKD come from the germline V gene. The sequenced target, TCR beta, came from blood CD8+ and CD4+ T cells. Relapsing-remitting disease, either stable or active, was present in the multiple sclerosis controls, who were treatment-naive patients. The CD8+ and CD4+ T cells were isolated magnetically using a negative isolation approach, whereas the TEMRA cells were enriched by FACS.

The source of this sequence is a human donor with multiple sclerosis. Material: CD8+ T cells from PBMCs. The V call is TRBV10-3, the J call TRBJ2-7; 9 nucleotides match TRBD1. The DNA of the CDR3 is TGTGCCATCAGTGAAGAAGGACAGGGGACATCCTACGAGCAGTACTTC. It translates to CAISEEGQGTSYEQYF.